Below are 4 T cell receptor beta chains sequenced from a single sample in a study of blood T cell repertoires in COVID-19. Assay: immunoSEQ multiplex PCR; the TCRdb copy retains only in-frame clones and omits some. The sample yields 300,000 to 400,000 clones, more than 90% seen once. Source material: PBMCs or T cells enriched from blood (not recorded which). The source is a woman aged 25 to 39 who had been exposed to COVID-19.

In its sample, this clone was seen once. This chain links TRBV19 with TRBJ1-2; no reliable D call. Germline assignment: CDR1 LNHDA and CDR2 SQIVND (reference sequence). This CDR3 region has 15 residues. V lost 5 bases and J lost 0, with 13 bases in between. The chain's CDR3 is CASSQAPTANYGYTF. CDR3 bases: TGTGCCAGTAGTCAGGCACCAACTGCTAACTATGGCTACACCTTC.

The chain uses TRBV7-9 and TRBJ2-5, with 13 bases identical to TRBD2. CDR1 and CDR2 from the germline V gene are SEHNR and FQNEAQ (reference sequence). This CDR3 is 16 amino acids long. V dropped 7 bases and J dropped 3; count of bases not matched to a gene: 8. CDR3 DNA: TGTGCCAGCATACGTACGGGGACTAGCGGGGAAGAGACCCAGTACTTC. It specifies CASIRTGTSGEETQYF.

V and J are TRBV6-5 and TRBJ1-1; no reliable D call. Looked up from germline, CDR1 is MNHEY and CDR2 is SVGAGI. V shed 0 bases and J shed 3 bases, with 11 bases lying between them. The CDR3 is 15 residues long. CDR3 sequence (DNA): TGTGCCAGCAGTTACTCGAGATCGGTTTACACTGAAGCTTTCTTT. Translation gives CASSYSRSVYTEAFF.

This clone was recorded a few times. V gene TRBV5-1 combines with J gene TRBJ1-2; a possible D gene is TRBD1 (6 bases). V lost 3 bases and J lost 3, with 9 bases in between. Germline CDR1 is SGHRS and CDR2 is YFSETQ. The CDR3 is 13 residues long. The CDR3 loop reads CASSWEGDYGYTF. Written as DNA, the CDR3 is TGCGCCAGCAGCTGGGAGGGGGACTATGGCTACACCTTC.